This T cell receptor (beta chain) originates from a study of blood T cell repertoires in COVID-19. As for the study in general: The study drew acute and convalescent COVID-19 samples from the United States, Italy and Spain. PBMCs, B-cell-depleted T cells, or T cells were the source of the cDNA or gDNA that made up the material.

V gave up 2 bases and J gave up 4 bases; unmatched junction bases: 12. The CDR3 contains 17 residues. Germline values: CDR1 SGHRS, CDR2 YFSETQ. Original processing notes: Reference gene primer amplification gave estimated nucleated cell counts. Clones were sequenced by immunoSEQ multiplex PCR, and TCRdb holds only the in-frame ones, with some missing. The V and J calls and the clone size are those of that table, but D and trimming were determined from the DNA. Among 20,000 to 30,000 clones, under 95% were seen once, and the ten largest hold 4%. In its sample, this clone was seen a few times. Sequences were obtained from peripheral blood. This sequence was found in a woman between 50 and 59 years old with active COVID-19. The chain is built from TRBV5-1 and TRBJ2-3; 8 nucleotides line up with TRBD1. CDR3 amino acids: CASSLRSGQGASDTQYF. As DNA, the CDR3 is TGCGCCAGCAGCTTAAGATCAGGGCAGGGGGCCTCAGATACGCAGTATTTT.